This is a list of T cell receptor beta chains from one sample in a study of blood T cells in healthy people across ages. Via MiXCR, TCRdb re-called the 5' RACE reads, giving one row per CDR3 protein. The data hold around 800,000 distinct CDR3 sequences, with roughly 44% observed a single time. Sequencing was performed on blood. These receptors all come from a man aged 55 to 70 in good health. Both conserved end residues are part of each CDR3.

J | V | CDR3
TRBJ1-1 | TRBV30 | CAWSAGKNTEAFF
TRBJ1-4 | TRBV6-2/TRBV6-3 | CASRKVGQGRPNEKLFF
TRBJ1-1 | TRBV28 | CASSRRQGVNTEAFF
TRBJ2-7 | TRBV6-1 | CASSEAGTGPFYEQYF
TRBJ2-5 | TRBV13 | CASSLQSQETQYF
TRBJ1-1 | TRBV29-1 | CSVESAAGGNTEAFF
TRBJ2-5 | TRBV24-1 | CATSAGPRETQYF
- | TRBV25-1 | CASSESRRGDYNEQYF
TRBJ2-1 | TRBV7-2 | CASSTSRGASYNEQFF
TRBJ2-2 | TRBV6-2/TRBV6-3 | CASSYDRVDTGELFF
TRBJ1-6 | TRBV3-1 | CASSQDRSNSPLHF
TRBJ2-5 | TRBV27 | CASRSWGGGNQETQYF
TRBJ2-5 | TRBV7-8 | CASSPQRGAQQETQYF
TRBJ1-2 | TRBV4-3 | CASSQATGVSLYGYTF
TRBJ2-7 | TRBV29-1 | CSVAGLLGGRTYEQYF
TRBJ2-3 | TRBV5-1 | CASSLEANTDTQYF
TRBJ2-7 | TRBV5-1 | CASRLGPSYEQYF
TRBJ1-2 | TRBV12-3/TRBV12-4 | CASTLGGNYGYTF
TRBJ1-2 | TRBV15 | CATSRDRVSNYGYTF
TRBJ1-2 | TRBV5-1 | CASSLAEEYGYTF
TRBJ2-2 | TRBV28 | CASNPGQGATGELFF
TRBJ2-7 | TRBV20-1 | CSAGGRNYEQYF
TRBJ2-1 | TRBV5-1 | CASSLPSSGFEQFF
TRBJ2-1 | TRBV2 | CANRLAGGSYNEQFF
TRBJ2-6 | TRBV18 | CASSPSGFGANVLTF
- | TRBV6-6 | CASSYTDRVETQYF
TRBJ1-4 | TRBV7-9 | CASSSDSSTNEKLFF
TRBJ2-7 | TRBV6-5 | CASSIQGDYEQYF
TRBJ1-6 | TRBV6-1 | CASSSPRRQSSYNSPLHF
TRBJ1-2 | TRBV15 | CATSPTREGGYTF
TRBJ2-5 | TRBV15 | CATRQDRNQETQYF
TRBJ2-3 | TRBV11-2 | CASSPPGITGDTQYF
TRBJ2-7 | TRBV5-5 | CASSLATGQGAYEQYF
TRBJ2-5 | TRBV10-2 | CASSESATGRETQYF
TRBJ2-3 | TRBV20-1 | CSASLAGGTGSTDTQYF
TRBJ1-5 | TRBV4-1 | CASRAQGPNQPQHF
TRBJ2-5 | TRBV7-2 | CASSLAETQYF
TRBJ1-1 | TRBV25-1 | CASSESLQRRTEAFF
- | TRBV20-1 | CSARGPPRAYEQYF
TRBJ1-2 | TRBV12-3/TRBV12-4 | CAGSLTGENYGYTF
TRBJ2-1 | TRBV5-6 | CASSVAGQYNEQFF
TRBJ1-1 | TRBV6-1 | CASTLQGRTEAFF
TRBJ2-5 | TRBV14 | CASSQDPARRETQYF
TRBJ2-7 | TRBV28 | CASSGQAPHEQYF
TRBJ1-2 | TRBV4-2 | CASSQAGQGAPTNYGYTF